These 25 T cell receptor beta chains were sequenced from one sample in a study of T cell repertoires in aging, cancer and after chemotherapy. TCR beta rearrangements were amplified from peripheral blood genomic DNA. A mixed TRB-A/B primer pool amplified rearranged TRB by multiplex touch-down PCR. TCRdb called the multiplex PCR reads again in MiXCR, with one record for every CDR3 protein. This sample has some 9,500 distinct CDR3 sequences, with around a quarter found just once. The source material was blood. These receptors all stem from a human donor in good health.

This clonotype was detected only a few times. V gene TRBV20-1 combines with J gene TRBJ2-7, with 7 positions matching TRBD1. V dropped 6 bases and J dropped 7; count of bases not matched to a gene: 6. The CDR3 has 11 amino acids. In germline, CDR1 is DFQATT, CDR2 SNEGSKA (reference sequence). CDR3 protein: CSAREDREQYF. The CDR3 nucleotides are TGCAGTGCCCGAGAGGACAGGGAGCAGTACTTC.

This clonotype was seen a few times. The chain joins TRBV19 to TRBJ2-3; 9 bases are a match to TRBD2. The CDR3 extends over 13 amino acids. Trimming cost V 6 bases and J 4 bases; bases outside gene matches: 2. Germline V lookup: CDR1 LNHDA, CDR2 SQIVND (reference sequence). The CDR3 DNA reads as TGTGCCAGTAGGCTAGCGGGATCAGATACGCAGTATTTT. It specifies CASRLAGSDTQYF.

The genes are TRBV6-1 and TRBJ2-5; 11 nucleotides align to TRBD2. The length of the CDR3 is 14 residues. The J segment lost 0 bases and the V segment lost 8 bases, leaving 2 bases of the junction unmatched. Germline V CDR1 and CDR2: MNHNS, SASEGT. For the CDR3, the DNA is TGTGCCAGCGGGGGACTAGCGGACCAAGAGACCCAGTACTTC. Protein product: CASGGLADQETQYF.

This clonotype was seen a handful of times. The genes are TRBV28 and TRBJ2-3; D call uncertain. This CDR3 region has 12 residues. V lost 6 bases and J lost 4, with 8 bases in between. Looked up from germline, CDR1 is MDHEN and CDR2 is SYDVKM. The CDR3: CASRLTADTQYF. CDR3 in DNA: TGTGCCAGCAGATTAACCGCAGATACGCAGTATTTT.

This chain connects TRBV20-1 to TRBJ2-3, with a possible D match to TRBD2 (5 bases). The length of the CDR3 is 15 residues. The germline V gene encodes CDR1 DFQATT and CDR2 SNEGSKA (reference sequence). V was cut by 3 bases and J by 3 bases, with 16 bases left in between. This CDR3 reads CSASFPAEKTDTQYF. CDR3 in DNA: TGCAGTGCTAGCTTCCCAGCGGAAAAGACAGATACGCAGTATTTT.

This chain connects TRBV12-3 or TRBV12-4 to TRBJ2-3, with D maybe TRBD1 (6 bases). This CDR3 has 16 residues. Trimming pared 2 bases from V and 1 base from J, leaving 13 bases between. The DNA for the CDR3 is TGTGCCAGCAGTTTACGTCCGCGACAGGGCACAGATACGCAGTATTTT. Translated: CASSLRPRQGTDTQYF.

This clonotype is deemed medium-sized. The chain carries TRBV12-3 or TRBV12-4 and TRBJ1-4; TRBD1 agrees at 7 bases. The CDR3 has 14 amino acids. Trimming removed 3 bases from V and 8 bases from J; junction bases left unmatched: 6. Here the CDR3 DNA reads TGTGCCAGCAGTTTCAGACAGGGTGGGGAAAAACTGTTTTTT. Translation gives CASSFRQGGEKLFF.

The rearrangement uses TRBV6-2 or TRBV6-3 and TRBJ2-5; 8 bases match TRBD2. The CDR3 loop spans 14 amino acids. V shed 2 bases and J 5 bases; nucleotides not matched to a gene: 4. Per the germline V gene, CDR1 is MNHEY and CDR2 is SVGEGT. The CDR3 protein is CASSYGSGSETQYF. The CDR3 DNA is TGTGCCAGCAGTTACGGCAGCGGGAGTGAGACCCAGTACTTC.

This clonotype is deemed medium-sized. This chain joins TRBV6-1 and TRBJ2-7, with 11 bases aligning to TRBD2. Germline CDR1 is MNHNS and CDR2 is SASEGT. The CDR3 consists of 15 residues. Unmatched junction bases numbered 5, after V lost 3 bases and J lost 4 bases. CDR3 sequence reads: CASSEPGLAEYEQYF. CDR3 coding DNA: TGTGCCAGCAGTGAGCCGGGACTAGCGGAATACGAGCAGTACTTC.

The CDR3 spells CASSPTKGQGAGELFF. The CDR3 DNA reads TGTGCCAGCAGCCCAACCAAGGGACAGGGGGCCGGGGAGCTGTTTTTT. The chain joins TRBV11-2 to TRBJ2-2; 11 bases are a match to TRBD1. Per germline, CDR1 SGHAT and CDR2 FQNNGV. Trimming removed 5 bases from V and 6 bases from J; junction bases left unmatched: 8. CDR3 size: 16 residues.

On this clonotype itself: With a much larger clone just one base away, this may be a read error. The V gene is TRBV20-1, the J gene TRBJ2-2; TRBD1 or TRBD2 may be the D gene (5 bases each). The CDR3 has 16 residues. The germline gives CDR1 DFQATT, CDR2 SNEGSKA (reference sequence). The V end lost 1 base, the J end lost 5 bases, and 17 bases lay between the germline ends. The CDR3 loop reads CSARAVTAWGTGELFF. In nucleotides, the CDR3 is TGCAGTGCTAGAGCGGTGACTGCGTGGGGGACCGGGGAGCTGTTTTTT.

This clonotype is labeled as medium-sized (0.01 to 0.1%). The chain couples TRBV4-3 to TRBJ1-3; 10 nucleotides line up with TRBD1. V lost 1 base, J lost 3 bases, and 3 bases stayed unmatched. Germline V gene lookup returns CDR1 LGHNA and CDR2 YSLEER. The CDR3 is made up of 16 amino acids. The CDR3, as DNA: TGCGCCAGCAGCCAAGGACAGGGGGCATATGGAAACACCATATATTTT. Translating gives CASSQGQGAYGNTIYF.

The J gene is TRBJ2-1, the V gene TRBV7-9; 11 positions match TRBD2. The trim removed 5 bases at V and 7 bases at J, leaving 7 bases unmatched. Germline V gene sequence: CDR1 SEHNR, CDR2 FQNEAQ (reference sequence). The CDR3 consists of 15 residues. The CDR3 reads CASSPTSGAWNEQFF. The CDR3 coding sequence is TGTGCCAGCAGCCCGACTAGCGGGGCCTGGAATGAGCAGTTCTTC.

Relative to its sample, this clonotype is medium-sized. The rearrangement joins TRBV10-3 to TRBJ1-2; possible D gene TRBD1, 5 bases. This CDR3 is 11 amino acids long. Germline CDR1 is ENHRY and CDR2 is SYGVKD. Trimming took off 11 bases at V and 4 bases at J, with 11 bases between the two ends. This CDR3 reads CASMTVYGYTF. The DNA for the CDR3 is TGTGCCTCGATGACAGTCTATGGCTACACCTTC.

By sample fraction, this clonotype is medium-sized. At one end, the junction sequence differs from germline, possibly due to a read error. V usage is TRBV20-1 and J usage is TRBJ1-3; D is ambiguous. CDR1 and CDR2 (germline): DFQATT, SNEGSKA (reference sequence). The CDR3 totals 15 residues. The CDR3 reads CSARGPSRSGNTIYF. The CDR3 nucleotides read TGCAGTGCAAGAGGTCCCAGCCGCTCTGGAAACACCATATATTTT.

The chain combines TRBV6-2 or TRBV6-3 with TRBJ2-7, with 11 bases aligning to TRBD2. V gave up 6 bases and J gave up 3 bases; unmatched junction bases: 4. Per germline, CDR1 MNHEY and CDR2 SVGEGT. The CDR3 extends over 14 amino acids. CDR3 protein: CASRSTSGNYEQYF. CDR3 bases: TGTGCCAGCAGATCGACTAGCGGGAACTACGAGCAGTACTTC.

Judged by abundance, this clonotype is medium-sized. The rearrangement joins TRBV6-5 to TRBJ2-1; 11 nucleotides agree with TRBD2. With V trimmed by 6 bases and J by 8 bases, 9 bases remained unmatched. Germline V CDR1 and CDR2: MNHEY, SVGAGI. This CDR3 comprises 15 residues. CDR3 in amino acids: CASSYGTSGMYEQFF. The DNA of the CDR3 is TGTGCCAGCAGCTACGGGACTAGCGGAATGTATGAGCAGTTCTTC.

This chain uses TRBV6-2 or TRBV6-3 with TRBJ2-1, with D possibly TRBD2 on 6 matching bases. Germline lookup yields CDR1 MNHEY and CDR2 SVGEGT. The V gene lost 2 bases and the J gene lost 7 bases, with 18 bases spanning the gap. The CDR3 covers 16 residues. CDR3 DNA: TGTGCCAGCAGTTACGGGATAGCGGCAGGGCTAAATGAGCAGTTCTTC. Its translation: CASSYGIAAGLNEQFF.

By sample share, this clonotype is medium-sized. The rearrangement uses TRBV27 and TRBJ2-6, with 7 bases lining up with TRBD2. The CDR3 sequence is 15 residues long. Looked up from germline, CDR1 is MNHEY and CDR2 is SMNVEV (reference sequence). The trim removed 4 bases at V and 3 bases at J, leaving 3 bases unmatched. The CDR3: CASSWGGLGANVLTF. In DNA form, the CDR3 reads TGTGCCAGCAGTTGGGGGGGTCTTGGGGCCAACGTCCTGACTTTC.

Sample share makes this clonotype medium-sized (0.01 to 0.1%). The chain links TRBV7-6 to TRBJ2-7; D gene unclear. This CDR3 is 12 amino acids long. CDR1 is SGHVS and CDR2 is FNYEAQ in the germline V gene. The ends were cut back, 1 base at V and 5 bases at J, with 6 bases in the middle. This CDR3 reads CASSLDFNEQYF. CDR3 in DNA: TGTGCCAGCAGCTTAGACTTTAACGAGCAGTACTTC.

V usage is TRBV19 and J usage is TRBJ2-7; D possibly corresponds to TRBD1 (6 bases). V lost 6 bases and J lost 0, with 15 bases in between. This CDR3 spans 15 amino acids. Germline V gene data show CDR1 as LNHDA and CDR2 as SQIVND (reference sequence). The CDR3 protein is CASSQTGPLSYEQYF. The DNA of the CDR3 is TGTGCCAGTAGCCAAACAGGGCCCCTCTCCTACGAGCAGTACTTC.

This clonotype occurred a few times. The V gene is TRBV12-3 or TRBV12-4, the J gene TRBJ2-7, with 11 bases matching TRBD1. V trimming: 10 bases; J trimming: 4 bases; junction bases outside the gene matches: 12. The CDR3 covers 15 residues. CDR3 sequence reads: CATGALGQGAYEQYF. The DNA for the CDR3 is TGTGCCACGGGAGCGCTAGGACAGGGGGCTTACGAGCAGTACTTC.

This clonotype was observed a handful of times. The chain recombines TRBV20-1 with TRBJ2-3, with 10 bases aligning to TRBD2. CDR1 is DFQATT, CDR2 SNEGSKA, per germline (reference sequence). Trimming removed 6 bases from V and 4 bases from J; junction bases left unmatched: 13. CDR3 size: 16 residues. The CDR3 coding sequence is TGCAGTGCCCCGGGGGACCCTAGCGGGAGACCAGATACGCAGTATTTT. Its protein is CSAPGDPSGRPDTQYF.

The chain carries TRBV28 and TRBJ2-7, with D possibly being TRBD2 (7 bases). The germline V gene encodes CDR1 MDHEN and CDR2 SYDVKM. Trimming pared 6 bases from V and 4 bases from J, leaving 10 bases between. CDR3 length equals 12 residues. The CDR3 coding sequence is TGTGCCAGCAGACAGGGACTATACGAGCAGTACTTC. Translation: CASRQGLYEQYF. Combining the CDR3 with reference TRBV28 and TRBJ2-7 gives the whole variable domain DVKVTQSSRYLVKRTGEKVFLECVQDMDHENMFWYRQDPGLGLRLIYFSYDVKMKEKGDIPEGYSVSREKKERFSLILESASTNQTSMYLCASRQGLYEQYFGPGTRLTVT.

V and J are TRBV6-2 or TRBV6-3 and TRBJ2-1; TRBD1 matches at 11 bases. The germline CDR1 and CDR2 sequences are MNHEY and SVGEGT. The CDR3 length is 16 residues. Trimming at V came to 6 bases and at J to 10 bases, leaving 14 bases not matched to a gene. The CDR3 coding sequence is TGTGCCAGCAGCAGACTTCAGGGACAGGGGGTAAGGGAGCAGTTCTTC. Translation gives CASSRLQGQGVREQFF.